This record looks at one T cell receptor (beta chain) sequence and its context. The target antigen is unknown. Profiling relied on immunoSEQ multiplex PCR, and the TCRdb table lists in-frame clones only, not all of them. The table includes 6,900 or so clones, 71% detected once. The data originate from a study of tumor-infiltrating lymphocytes in localized non-small cell lung cancer. Study-wide results and limits: No T-cell fraction difference was seen between IM1 and IM2 tumors. Not all patients were TCR sequenced, owing to tissue quantity. TCRbeta sequencing showed higher T cell infiltration in tumors than uninvolved lung.

V was pared by 3 bases and J by 0 bases, with 8 bases of the junction left unmatched. The CDR3 is 17 residues long. Germline loops: CDR1 MGHRA, CDR2 YSYEKL. Sequencing was performed on uninvolved lung tissue not adjacent to the tumor. The receptor was isolated from a human donor with non-small cell lung cancer. The chain employs TRBV4-1 and TRBJ1-1; 9 positions agree with TRBD1. The CDR3 DNA follows: TGCGCCAGCAGCCAGGGACAGGGTTTGACAGTGAACACTGAAGCTTTCTTT. Translating it yields CASSQGQGLTVNTEAFF.